Sequencing of this TCR beta chain was carried out in a study of blood T cell repertoires in COVID-19. The wider study: Acute-phase and convalescent COVID-19 samples originated in the United States, Italy and Spain. The analysed material was cDNA or gDNA that came from T cells, B-cell-depleted T cells, or PBMCs.

This clone was picked up one time. In the study's own analysis: Nucleated cell counts were estimated from reference gene primer amplification. TCRdb's copy holds only in-frame clones and misses some; the assay was immunoSEQ multiplex PCR. That table gives V, J and clone size, and the DNA gave D and trimming. The sample has about 210,000 clones; about 92% are singletons. The CDR3 contains 15 residues. Trimming shortened V by 5 bases and J by 6 bases, and 19 bases separated the two germline ends. Germline CDR1 SEHNR, CDR2 FQNEAQ (reference sequence). The sample was peripheral blood. The chain joins TRBV7-9 to TRBJ1-2; weak D call: TRBD1 (6 bases). This sequence was found in a man aged 25-40 years with acute or convalescent COVID-19. CDR3 amino acids: CASSTPGHLVDGYTF. For the CDR3, the DNA is TGTGCCAGCAGCACCCCGGGACACCTAGTCGATGGCTACACCTTC.